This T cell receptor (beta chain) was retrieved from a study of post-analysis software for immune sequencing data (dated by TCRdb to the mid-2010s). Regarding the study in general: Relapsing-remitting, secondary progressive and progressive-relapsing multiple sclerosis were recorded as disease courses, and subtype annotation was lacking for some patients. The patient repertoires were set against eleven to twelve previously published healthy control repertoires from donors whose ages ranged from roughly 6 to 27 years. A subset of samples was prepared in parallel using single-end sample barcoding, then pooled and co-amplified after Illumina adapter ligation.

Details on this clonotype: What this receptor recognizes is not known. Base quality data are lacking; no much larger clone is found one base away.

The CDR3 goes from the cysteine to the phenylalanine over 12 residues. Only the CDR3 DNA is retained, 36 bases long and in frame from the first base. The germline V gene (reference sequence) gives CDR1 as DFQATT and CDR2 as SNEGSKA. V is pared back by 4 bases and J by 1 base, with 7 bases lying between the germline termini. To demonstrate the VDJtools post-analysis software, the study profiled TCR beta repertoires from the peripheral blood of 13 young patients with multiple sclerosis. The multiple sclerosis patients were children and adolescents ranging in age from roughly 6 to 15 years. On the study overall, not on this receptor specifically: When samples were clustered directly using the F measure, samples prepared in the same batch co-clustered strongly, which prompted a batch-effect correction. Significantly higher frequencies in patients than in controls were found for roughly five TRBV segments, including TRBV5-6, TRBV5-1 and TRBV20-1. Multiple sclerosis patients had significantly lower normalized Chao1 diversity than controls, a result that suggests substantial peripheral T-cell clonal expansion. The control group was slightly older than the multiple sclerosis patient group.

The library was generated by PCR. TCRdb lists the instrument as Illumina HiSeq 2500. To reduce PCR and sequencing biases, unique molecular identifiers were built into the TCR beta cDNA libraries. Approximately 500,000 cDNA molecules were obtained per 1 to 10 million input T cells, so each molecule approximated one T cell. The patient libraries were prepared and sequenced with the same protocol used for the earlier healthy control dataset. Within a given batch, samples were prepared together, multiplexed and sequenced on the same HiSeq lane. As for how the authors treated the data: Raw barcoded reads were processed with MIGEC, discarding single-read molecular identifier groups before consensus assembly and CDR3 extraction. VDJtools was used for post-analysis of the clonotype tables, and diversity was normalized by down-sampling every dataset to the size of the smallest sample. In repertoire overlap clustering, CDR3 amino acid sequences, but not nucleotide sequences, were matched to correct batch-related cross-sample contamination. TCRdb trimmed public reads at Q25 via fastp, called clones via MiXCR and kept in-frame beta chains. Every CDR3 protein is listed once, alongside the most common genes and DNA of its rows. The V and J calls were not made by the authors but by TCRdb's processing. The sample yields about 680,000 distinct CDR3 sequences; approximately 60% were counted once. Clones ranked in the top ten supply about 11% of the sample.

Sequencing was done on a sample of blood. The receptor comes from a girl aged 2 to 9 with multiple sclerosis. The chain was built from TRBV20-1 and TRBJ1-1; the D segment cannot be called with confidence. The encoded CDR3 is CSANQQNTEAFF. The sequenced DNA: TGCAGTGCTAACCAGCAGAACACTGAAGCTTTCTTT.